The 21 T cell receptor beta chains reported below all come from one sample, sequenced in a study of T cell repertoires in ileal Crohn's disease. The assay was immunoSEQ multiplex PCR, and TCRdb's table has in-frame clones only and misses some. The table lists about 13,000 clones, around 78% of them singletons. Time point: neoterminal ileum biopsy at postoperative endoscopy, about 6 months after surgery. Material for sequencing was ileal tissue. These receptor sequences come from an adult with Crohn's disease.

The chain has TRBV6-5 and TRBJ1-3, with D possibly matching TRBD1 (6 bases). With 8 bases removed from V and 4 bases from J, the gap between germline ends came to 12 bases. CDR3 size: 13 residues. Germline V lookup: CDR1 MNHEY, CDR2 SVGAGI. The CDR3 DNA follows: TGTGCCAGCGCGGGGGGGCCAGGAAACACCATATATTTT. Protein: CASAGGPGNTIYF.

The rearrangement links TRBV11-2 to TRBJ2-1; D is perhaps TRBD1 (7 bases). CDR3 length: 13 amino acids. With 3 bases removed from V and 8 bases from J, the gap between germline ends came to 11 bases. Per germline, CDR1 SGHAT and CDR2 FQNNGV. The CDR3 protein is CASSLFRGDEQFF. In DNA, the CDR3 is TGTGCCAGCAGCTTGTTCAGGGGGGATGAGCAGTTCTTC.

The CDR3 nucleotides are TGTGCCAGCAGTTTCGGCACCGGGGAGCTGTTTTTT. Amino acids: CASSFGTGELFF. This chain joins TRBV28 and TRBJ2-2, with D uncertain. The V end lost 3 bases, the J end lost 4 bases, and 3 bases lay between the germline ends. The CDR3 is 12 residues long. CDR1 and CDR2 from the germline V gene are MDHEN and SYDVKM.

The genes are TRBV25-1 and TRBJ1-1; D possibly corresponds to TRBD1 (5 bases). CDR1 MGHDK and CDR2 SYGVNS come from the germline V gene. The CDR3 has 15 amino acids. V dropped 5 bases and J dropped 4 bases, with 17 bases sitting between them. The DNA of the CDR3 is TGTGCCAGCAGTCTAATGGGGGGGGAGAGCACTGAAGCTTTCTTT. This codes for CASSLMGGESTEAFF.

The chain recombines TRBV7-9 with TRBJ1-2; weak D call: TRBD1 (5 bases). V was trimmed by 2 bases and J by 6 bases, leaving 16 bases between them. In germline, CDR1 is SEHNR, CDR2 FQNEAQ (reference sequence). The CDR3 sequence is 15 residues long. The DNA of the CDR3 is TGTGCCAGCAGCTTATCGAGGTTAAAAGGGGATGGCTACACCTTC. It yields the protein CASSLSRLKGDGYTF. The variable domain in full, completed from reference TRBV7-9 and TRBJ1-2, reads DTGVSQNPRHKITKRGQNVTFRCDPISEHNRLYWYRQTLGQGPEFLTYFQNEAQLEKSRLLSDRFSAERPKGSFSTLEIQRTEQGDSAMYLCASSLSRLKGDGYTFGSGTRLTVV.

The J gene is TRBJ1-2, the V gene TRBV6-5; 7 positions agree with TRBD1. Germline V CDR1 and CDR2: MNHEY, SVGAGI. J was trimmed by 6 bases and V by 0 bases; bases with no gene match: 7. The length of the CDR3 is 15 residues. The CDR3 is CASSYSGRGTHGYTF. CDR3 DNA sequence: TGTGCCAGCAGTTACTCAGGCAGGGGGACGCATGGCTACACCTTC.

The chain has TRBV29-1 and TRBJ2-3; D perhaps matches TRBD1 (5 bases). V lost 7 bases, J lost 3 bases, and 17 bases lay in between. This CDR3 comprises 14 residues. The germline CDR1 and CDR2 sequences are SQVTM and ANQGSEA. The CDR3 sequence is CSASTERLTDTQYF. CDR3 nucleotide sequence: TGCAGCGCCTCGACAGAAAGGTTGACAGATACGCAGTATTTT.

The gene calls are TRBV2 and TRBJ2-1, with 9 nucleotides matching TRBD1. The CDR3 is 14 amino acids. Trimming cost V 4 bases and J 2 bases; bases outside gene matches: 0. Germline V gene sequence: CDR1 SNHLY, CDR2 FYNNEI. The CDR3 nucleotides are TGTGCCAGCAGTGGACAGGGGGCCTACAATGAGCAGTTCTTC. Its translation is CASSGQGAYNEQFF.

This chain connects TRBV11-3 to TRBJ2-2, with 9 bases fitting TRBD1. The germline V gene encodes CDR1 SGHNT and CDR2 YENEEA. J was trimmed by 5 bases and V by 5 bases; bases with no gene match: 6. CDR3 length equals 15 residues. The CDR3 DNA sequence: TGTGCCAGCAGCGAATTACAGGGGGCTACCGGGGAGCTGTTTTTT. Translated, it gives CASSELQGATGELFF.

This clone was detected once. The genes are TRBV9 and TRBJ2-7; 7 bases map to TRBD2. CDR1 and CDR2 from the germline V gene are SGDLS and YYNGEE. This CDR3 contains 15 residues. The V gene end was trimmed by 1 base and the J gene end by 2 bases; junction bases not matched to a gene: 6. The chain's CDR3 is CASSVSLADTYEQYF. The DNA of the CDR3 is TGTGCCAGCAGCGTAAGTCTAGCGGATACCTACGAGCAGTACTTC.

A remark on this clone: The sample has other DNA sequences that encode this CDR3 too. The chain is built from TRBV11-2 and TRBJ1-1; weak D call: TRBD1 (5 bases). V lost 1 base, J lost 5 bases, and 11 bases lay in between. CDR3 length equals 14 residues. Germline lookup yields CDR1 SGHAT and CDR2 FQNNGV. This CDR3 reads CASSLAGGRTEAFF. The CDR3 nucleotides read TGTGCCAGCAGCTTAGCCGGGGGGAGAACTGAAGCTTTCTTT.

The genes are TRBV12-5 and TRBJ1-4; maybe TRBD1 (6 bases). With 2 bases removed from V and 13 bases from J, the gap between germline ends came to 17 bases. CDR1 and CDR2 from the germline V gene are LGHNT and FRNRAP. CDR3 length equals 14 residues. CDR3 nucleotides: TGTGCTAGTGGTTTGATCGAGACAGGTCCCATACTGTTTTTT. This encodes CASGLIETGPILFF.

V is TRBV2 and J is TRBJ1-2; D is ambiguous. CDR1 and CDR2 (germline): SNHLY, FYNNEI. This CDR3 has 14 amino acids. V lost 5 bases, J lost 8 bases, and 18 bases lay in between. Written as DNA, the CDR3 is TGTGCCAGCAGTCGAGGATCAGGAGGGATCGGCTACACCTTC. Translated, it gives CASSRGSGGIGYTF.

This rearrangement joins TRBV7-9 to TRBJ2-7; 8 bases align to TRBD1. The CDR3 runs to 14 residues. With V trimmed by 5 bases and J by 3 bases, 6 bases remained unmatched. Germline V CDR1 and CDR2: SEHNR, FQNEAQ (reference sequence). The chain's CDR3 is CASSQRTGHYEQYF. The CDR3 DNA is TGTGCCAGCAGCCAAAGGACAGGGCACTACGAGCAGTACTTC. The variable domain in full, with the rest retrieved from reference TRBV7-9 and TRBJ2-7, is DTGVSQNPRHKITKRGQNVTFRCDPISEHNRLYWYRQTLGQGPEFLTYFQNEAQLEKSRLLSDRFSAERPKGSFSTLEIQRTEQGDSAMYLCASSQRTGHYEQYFGPGTRLTVT.

This clone was counted a single time. The genes are TRBV5-1 and TRBJ2-5; no definite D call. This CDR3 region has 16 residues. V lost 0 bases and J 3 bases, leaving 15 bases between the germline ends. CDR1 SGHRS and CDR2 YFSETQ come from the germline V gene. The CDR3 DNA reads TGCGCCAGCAGCTTGGTCGGTGCAGCGACCGAAGAGACCCAGTACTTC. Its translation: CASSLVGAATEETQYF.

The chain carries TRBV19 and TRBJ1-2; 7 bases are a match to TRBD1. The CDR3 totals 14 residues. The J segment lost 6 bases and the V segment lost 3 bases, leaving 7 bases of the junction unmatched. Germline V gene lookup returns CDR1 LNHDA and CDR2 SQIVND (reference sequence). The CDR3 reads CASSMWTGGHGYTF. The CDR3 bases are TGTGCCAGTAGTATGTGGACAGGAGGTCATGGCTACACCTTC.

This clone is a singleton in its sample. The chain carries TRBV5-1 and TRBJ1-1; possible D gene TRBD1, 5 bases. Germline-derived CDR1 and CDR2 are SGHRS and YFSETQ. This CDR3 is 14 amino acids long. Trimming took 0 bases from V and 5 from J, leaving 11 bases between them. CDR3 DNA sequence: TGCGCCAGCAGCTTGGATGGGGGGGGGACTGAAGCTTTCTTT. The encoded protein is CASSLDGGGTEAFF.

This chain uses TRBV25-1 with TRBJ2-7, with TRBD1 matching over 11 bases. The germline gives CDR1 MGHDK, CDR2 SYGVNS. This CDR3 comprises 14 residues. V lost 2 bases to trimming and J lost 3 bases; unmatched junction nucleotides: 0. This CDR3 reads CASSEGTGGYEQYF. The CDR3 nucleotides read TGTGCCAGCAGTGAAGGGACAGGGGGCTACGAGCAGTACTTC.

This clone is classed as large (0.1 to 1%). V gene TRBV18 combines with J gene TRBJ2-7, with TRBD1 identical over 9 bases. CDR3 length: 15 residues. With V trimmed by 3 bases and J by 3 bases, 6 bases remained unmatched. Germline V gene data show CDR1 as KGHSH and CDR2 as LQKENI. CDR3 sequence reads: CASSPGGTGSYEQYF. The CDR3 DNA follows: TGTGCCAGCTCACCTGGGGGGACAGGGAGCTACGAGCAGTACTTC.

For this clone: At the DNA level, this CDR3 is encoded by other sequences in the same sample as well. This chain connects TRBV11-2 to TRBJ1-1; TRBD1 might be the D (6 bases). Trimming stripped 1 base from V and 4 bases from J, with 10 bases between. The germline CDR1 and CDR2 sequences are SGHAT and FQNNGV. The length of the CDR3 is 14 residues. The CDR3 sequence: CASSLVRGGTEAFF. The DNA of the CDR3 is TGTGCCAGCAGCTTAGTCAGGGGTGGCACTGAAGCTTTCTTT. Based on the CDR3 plus reference TRBV11-2 and TRBJ1-1, the full variable domain is EAGVAQSPRYKIIEKRQSVAFWCNPISGHATLYWYQQILGQGPKLLIQFQNNGVVDDSQLPKDRFSAERLKGVDSTLKIQPAKLEDSAVYLCASSLVRGGTEAFFGQGTRLTVV.

The CDR3 DNA follows: TGTGCCAGCAGCTTAGCTGGGGCCGGAAACACCATATATTTT. The encoded protein is CASSLAGAGNTIYF. V is TRBV7-9 and J is TRBJ1-3; tentatively, D is TRBD1 (5 bases). Germline CDR1 SEHNR, CDR2 FQNEAQ (reference sequence). V gave up 0 bases and J gave up 4 bases, with 7 bases separating them. The length of the CDR3 is 14 residues.